The clone carrying this T cell receptor beta chain was counted once. These data originate in a study of blood T cell repertoires in COVID-19. Looking at the study overall: Acute and convalescent COVID-19 specimens originated in the United States, Italy and Spain. PBMCs, B-cell-depleted T cells, or T cells provided the cDNA or gDNA that made up the material.

Methods used by the authors: Scientists estimated how many nucleated cells there were by amplifying reference gene primers. Sequencing was performed with immunoSEQ multiplex PCR; in TCRdb, only in-frame clones are kept and a portion is missing. V and J calls plus clone size are reproduced from that table; the DNA served to infer D and trimming. The table lists 290,000 or so clones, around 86% of them singletons. V trimming: 2 bases; J trimming: 7 bases; junction bases outside the gene matches: 6. Germline assignment: CDR1 SGHNT and CDR2 YYREEE (reference sequence). The CDR3 consists of 13 residues. Source material: peripheral blood. This TCR came from an older man with acute or convalescent COVID-19. The chain couples TRBV5-4 to TRBJ2-7; TRBD1 matches 7 bases. In DNA, the CDR3 is TGTGCCAGCAGCTTCAGGGACAGCCTAGAGCAGTACTTC. This codes for CASSFRDSLEQYF.